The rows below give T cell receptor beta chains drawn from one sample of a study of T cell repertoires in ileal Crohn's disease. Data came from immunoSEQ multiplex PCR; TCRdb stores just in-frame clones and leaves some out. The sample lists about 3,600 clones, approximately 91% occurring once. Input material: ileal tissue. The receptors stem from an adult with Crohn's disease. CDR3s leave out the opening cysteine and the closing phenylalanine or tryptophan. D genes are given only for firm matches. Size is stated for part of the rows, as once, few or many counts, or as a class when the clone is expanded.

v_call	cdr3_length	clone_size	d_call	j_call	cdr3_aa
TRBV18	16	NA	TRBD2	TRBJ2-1	ASSPRLGTSGRKDEQF
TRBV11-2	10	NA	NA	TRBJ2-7	ASSLGSYEQY
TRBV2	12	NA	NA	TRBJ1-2	ATYGREPNYGYT
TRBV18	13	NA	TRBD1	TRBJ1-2	ASSPPGGQGQGYT
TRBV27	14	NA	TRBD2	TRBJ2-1	ASRGPLAGAYNEQF
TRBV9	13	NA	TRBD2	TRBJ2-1	ASSVVSSGHNEQF
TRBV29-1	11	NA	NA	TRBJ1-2	SVGPEGFDGYT
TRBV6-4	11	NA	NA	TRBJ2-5	ASSRNSRETQY
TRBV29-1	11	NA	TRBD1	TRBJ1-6	SVRTGFDSPLH
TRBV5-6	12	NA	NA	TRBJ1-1	ASSLFGGGTEAF
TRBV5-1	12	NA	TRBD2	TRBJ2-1	ASMLAGSPNEQF
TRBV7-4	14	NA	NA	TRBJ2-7	ASSLDPGHLVYEQY
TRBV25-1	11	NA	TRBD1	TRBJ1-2	ASSRDRVYGYT
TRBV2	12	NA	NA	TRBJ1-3	ASRPSRSGNTIY
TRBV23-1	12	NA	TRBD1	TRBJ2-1	ASSQWDRGNEQF
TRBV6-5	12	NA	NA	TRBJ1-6	ASSYGHSNSPLH
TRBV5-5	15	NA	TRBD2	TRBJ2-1	ASSLIPPSGGAGEQF
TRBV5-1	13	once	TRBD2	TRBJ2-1	ASSSGTSAGGEQF
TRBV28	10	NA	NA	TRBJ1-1	ASSLSGFEAF
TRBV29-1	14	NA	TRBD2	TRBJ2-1	SVDVFAGVAYNEQF
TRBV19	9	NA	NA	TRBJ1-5	ASRDRGGQH
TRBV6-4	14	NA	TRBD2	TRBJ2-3	ASSPALAGGTDTQY
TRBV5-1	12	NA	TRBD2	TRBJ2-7	ASSGTSGTYEQY
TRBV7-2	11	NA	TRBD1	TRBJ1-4	ASSPRGPEKLF
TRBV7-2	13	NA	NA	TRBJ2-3	ASSLLALSTDTQY
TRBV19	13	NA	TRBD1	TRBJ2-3	ASSDRGFFTDTQY
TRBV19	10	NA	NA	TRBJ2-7	ASSREPYEQY
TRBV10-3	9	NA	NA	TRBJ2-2	AISDSGELF
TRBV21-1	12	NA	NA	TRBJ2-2	ASRFHQNTGELF
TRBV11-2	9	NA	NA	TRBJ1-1	ASGVENEAF
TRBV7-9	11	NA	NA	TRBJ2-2	ASRARGSGPLF
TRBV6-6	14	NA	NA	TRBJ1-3	ASSFSPNSSGNTIY
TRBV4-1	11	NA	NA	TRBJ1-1	ASSQDEGLISF
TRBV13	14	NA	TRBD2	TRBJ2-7	ASSDRTSGGALEQY
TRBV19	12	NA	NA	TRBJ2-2	ASSIDYPPGELF
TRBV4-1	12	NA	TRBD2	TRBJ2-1	ASSQDTSGRFRF
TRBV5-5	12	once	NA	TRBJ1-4	ASTETSGEEKLF
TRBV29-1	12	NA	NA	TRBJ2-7	SVKLRDSQYEQY
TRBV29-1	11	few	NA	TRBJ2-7	SVPGRSSYEQY
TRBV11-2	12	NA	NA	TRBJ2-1	ASSPRTVYNEQF
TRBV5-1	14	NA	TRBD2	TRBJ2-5	ASSGAGTSRVETQY
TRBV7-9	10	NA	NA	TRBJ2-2	ASSSNTGELF
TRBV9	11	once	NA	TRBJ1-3	ASSGVSGNTIY
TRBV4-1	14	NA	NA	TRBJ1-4	ASSPPGGAGSEKLF
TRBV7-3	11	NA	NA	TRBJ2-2	ASSLWDTGELF
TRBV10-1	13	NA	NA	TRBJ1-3	ASSRDISSGNTIY
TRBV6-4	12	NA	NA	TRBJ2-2	ASSGSGETGELF
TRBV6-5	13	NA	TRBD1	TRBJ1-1	ASSPGTGVNTEAF
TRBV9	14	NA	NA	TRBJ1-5	ASSVGDGRGNQPQH
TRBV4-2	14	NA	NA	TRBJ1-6	ASSQGGGGDNSPLH
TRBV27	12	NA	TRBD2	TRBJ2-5	ASSLSGRAETQY
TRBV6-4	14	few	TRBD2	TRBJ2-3	ASSPAGTSGTDTQY
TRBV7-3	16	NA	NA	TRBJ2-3	ASSLRGFGGGPTDTQY
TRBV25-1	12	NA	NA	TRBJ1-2	ASSEYPGGHGYT
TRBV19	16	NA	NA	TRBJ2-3	ASSTPPGTLWDADTQY
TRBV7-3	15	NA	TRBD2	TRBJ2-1	ASSSTSGGPPYNEQF